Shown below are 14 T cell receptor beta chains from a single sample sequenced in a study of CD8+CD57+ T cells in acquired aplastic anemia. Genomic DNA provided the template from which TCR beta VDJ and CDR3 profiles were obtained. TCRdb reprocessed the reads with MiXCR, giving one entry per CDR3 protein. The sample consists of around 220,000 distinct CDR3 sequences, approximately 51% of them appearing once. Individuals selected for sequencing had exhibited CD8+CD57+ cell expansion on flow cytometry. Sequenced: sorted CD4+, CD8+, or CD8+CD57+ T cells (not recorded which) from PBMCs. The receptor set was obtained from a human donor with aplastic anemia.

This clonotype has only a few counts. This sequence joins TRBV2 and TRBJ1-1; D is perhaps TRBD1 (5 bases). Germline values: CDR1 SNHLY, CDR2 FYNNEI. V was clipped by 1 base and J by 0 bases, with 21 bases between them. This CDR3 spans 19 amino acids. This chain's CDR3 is CASSEGGGWSATLNTEAFF. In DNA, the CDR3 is TGTGCCAGCAGTGAAGGGGGGGGGTGGTCAGCAACGTTGAACACTGAAGCTTTCTTT.

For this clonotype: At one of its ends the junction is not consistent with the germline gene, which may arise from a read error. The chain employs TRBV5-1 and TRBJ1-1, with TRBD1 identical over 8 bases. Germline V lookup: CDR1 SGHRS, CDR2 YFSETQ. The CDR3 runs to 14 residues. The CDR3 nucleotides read TGTACCAGCAGCTTACCGGACAGGGCAACTGAAGCTTTCTTT. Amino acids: CTSSLPDRATEAFF.

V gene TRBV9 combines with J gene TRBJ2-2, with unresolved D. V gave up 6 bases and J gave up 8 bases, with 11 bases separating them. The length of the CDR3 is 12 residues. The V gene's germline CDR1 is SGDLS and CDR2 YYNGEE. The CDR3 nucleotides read TGTGCCAGCACCACTGAACCGGGGGAGCTGTTTTTT. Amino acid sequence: CASTTEPGELFF.

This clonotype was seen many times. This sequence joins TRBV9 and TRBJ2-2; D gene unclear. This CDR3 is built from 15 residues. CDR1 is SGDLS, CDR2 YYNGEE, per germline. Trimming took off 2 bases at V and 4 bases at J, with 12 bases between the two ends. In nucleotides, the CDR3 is TGTGCCAGCAGCGTCGAGCTGGGCGGCACCGGGGAGCTGTTTTTT. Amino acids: CASSVELGGTGELFF.

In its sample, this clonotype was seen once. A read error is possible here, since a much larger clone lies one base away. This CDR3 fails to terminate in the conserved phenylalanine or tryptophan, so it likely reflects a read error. The CDR3 sequence is CATSDGDNTEAFL. In DNA, the CDR3 is TGTGCCACCAGCGACGGGGATAACACTGAAGCTTTCTTG. The V call is TRBV6-5, the J call TRBJ1-1, with D unresolved. V lost 10 bases to trimming and J lost 2 bases, with 14 bases between them. This CDR3 spans 13 amino acids. Germline loops: CDR1 MNHEY, CDR2 SVGAGI.

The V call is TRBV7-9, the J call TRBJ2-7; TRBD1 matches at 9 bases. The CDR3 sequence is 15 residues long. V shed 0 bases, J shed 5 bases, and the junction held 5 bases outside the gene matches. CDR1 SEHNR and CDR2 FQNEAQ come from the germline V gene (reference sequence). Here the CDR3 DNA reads TGTGCCAGCAGCTTAGCGGGACAGGGATTCAACGAGCAGTACTTC. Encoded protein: CASSLAGQGFNEQYF. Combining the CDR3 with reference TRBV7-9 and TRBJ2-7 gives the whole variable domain DTGVSQNPRHKITKRGQNVTFRCDPISEHNRLYWYRQTLGQGPEFLTYFQNEAQLEKSRLLSDRFSAERPKGSFSTLEIQRTEQGDSAMYLCASSLAGQGFNEQYFGPGTRLTVT.

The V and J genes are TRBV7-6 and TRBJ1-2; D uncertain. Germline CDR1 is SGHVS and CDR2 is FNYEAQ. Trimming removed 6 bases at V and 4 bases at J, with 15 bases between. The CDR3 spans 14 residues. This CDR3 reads CASSDRFIGYGYTF. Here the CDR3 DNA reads TGTGCCAGCAGTGATCGTTTCATTGGCTATGGCTACACCTTC.

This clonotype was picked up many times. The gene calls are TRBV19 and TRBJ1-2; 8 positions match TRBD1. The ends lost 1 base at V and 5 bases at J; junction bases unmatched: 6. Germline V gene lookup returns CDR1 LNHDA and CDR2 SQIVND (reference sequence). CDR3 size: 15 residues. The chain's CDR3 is CASSIGSGTGYGYTF. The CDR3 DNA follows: TGTGCCAGTAGTATAGGTTCAGGGACAGGATATGGCTACACCTTC. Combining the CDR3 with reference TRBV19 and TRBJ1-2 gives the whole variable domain DGGITQSPKYLFRKEGQNVTLSCEQNLNHDAMYWYRQDPGQGLRLIYYSQIVNDFQKGDIAEGYSVSREKKESFPLTVTSAQKNPTAFYLCASSIGSGTGYGYTFGSGTRLTVV.

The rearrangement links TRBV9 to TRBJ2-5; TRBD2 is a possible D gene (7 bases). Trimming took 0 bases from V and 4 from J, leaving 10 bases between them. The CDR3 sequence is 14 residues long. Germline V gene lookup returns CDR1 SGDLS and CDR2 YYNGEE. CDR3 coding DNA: TGTGCCAGCAGCGTAGTAGGGGGGGCAGAGACCCAGTACTTC. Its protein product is CASSVVGGAETQYF.

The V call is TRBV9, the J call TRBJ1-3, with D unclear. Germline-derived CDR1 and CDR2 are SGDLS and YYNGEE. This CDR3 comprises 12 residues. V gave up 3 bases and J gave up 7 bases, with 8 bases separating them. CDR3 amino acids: CASSGPKNTIYF. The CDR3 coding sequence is TGTGCCAGCAGCGGCCCAAAGAACACCATATATTTT.

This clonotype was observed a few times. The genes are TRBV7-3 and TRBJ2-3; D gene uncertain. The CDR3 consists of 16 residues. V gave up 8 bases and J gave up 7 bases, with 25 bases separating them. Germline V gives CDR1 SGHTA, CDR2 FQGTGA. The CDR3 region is CASSPFGGTPQHTQYF. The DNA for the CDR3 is TGTGCCAGCTCACCATTTGGTGGAACCCCACAACATACGCAGTATTTT. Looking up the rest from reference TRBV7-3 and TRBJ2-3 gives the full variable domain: GAGVSQTPSNKVTEKGKYVELRCDPISGHTALYWYRQSLGQGPEFLIYFQGTGAADDSGLPNDRFFAVRPEGSVSTLKIQRTERGDSAVYLCASSPFGGTPQHTQYFGPGTRLTVL.

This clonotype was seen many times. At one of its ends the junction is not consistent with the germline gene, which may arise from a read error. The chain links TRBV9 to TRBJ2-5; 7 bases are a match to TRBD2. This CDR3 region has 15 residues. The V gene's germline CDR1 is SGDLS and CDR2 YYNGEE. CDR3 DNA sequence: TGTACCAGCAGCGTTACCGGGACTACCCAAGAGACCCAGTACTTC. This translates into CTSSVTGTTQETQYF.

The CDR3: CASSPDSGEYYTEAFF. Written as DNA, the CDR3 is TGTGCCAGCTCACCAGACTCAGGGGAATATTACACTGAAGCTTTCTTT. The chain combines TRBV18 with TRBJ1-1, with a tentative D call TRBD1 (6 bases). The germline V gene encodes CDR1 KGHSH and CDR2 LQKENI. The CDR3 consists of 16 residues. Deletions cut 2 bases from V and 3 bases from J, with 16 bases between.

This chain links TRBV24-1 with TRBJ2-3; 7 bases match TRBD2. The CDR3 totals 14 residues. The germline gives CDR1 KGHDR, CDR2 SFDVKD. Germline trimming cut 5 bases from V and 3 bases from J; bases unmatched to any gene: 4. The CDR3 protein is CATSGGGGTDTQYF. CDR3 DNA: TGTGCCACCAGTGGGGGGGGTGGTACAGATACGCAGTATTTT.